Shown below are 32 T cell receptor beta chains from a single sample sequenced in a study of CD8 T cells in ankylosing spondylitis (dated by TCRdb to the late 2010s). Library preparation was by 5' RACE. Sequencing was carried out with an Illumina HiSeq 2500. Using fastp at Q25 and MiXCR, TCRdb reprocessed the public reads and kept productive beta chains. Rows are combined by CDR3 protein, so each entry shows the most common genes and DNA. In this sample the table shows 250,000 to 350,000 distinct CDR3 sequences, 20% of which occur a single time. Under 8.5% of the sample is taken by the ten largest. Sequenced material: blood, either unsorted or a sorted T cell fraction (not recorded which). The receptors stem from a male donor with ankylosing spondylitis or in good health (not recorded which).

The V gene is TRBV19, the J gene TRBJ2-7, with D unresolved. The V gene's germline CDR1 is LNHDA and CDR2 SQIVND (reference sequence). Trimming shortened V by 7 bases and J by 2 bases, and 24 bases separated the two germline ends. CDR3 size: 17 residues. CDR3 DNA: TGTGCCAGTATCCCTCACCGTGGGCCAAAAACCCCCTACGAGCAGTACGTC. It specifies CASIPHRGPKTPYEQYV.

This chain uses TRBV12-3 or TRBV12-4 with TRBJ2-2; D tentatively fits TRBD1 or TRBD2 (6 bases each). The CDR3 is made up of 15 amino acids. Trimming left V 6 bases short and J 5 bases short, with 16 bases between. The CDR3 DNA reads as TGTGCCAGCAGGCTACGGGGGCGACGGACCGGGGAGCTGTTTTTT. Translation: CASRLRGRRTGELFF.

The CDR3 DNA reads as TGCGCCAGCAGCTTGGCGACAGGGGGTAAGACCCAGTACTTC. Translated: CASSLATGGKTQYF. The chain combines TRBV5-1 with TRBJ2-5; TRBD1 aligns across 9 bases. V gave up 0 bases and J gave up 6 bases; unmatched junction bases: 3. This CDR3 contains 14 residues. Germline V lookup: CDR1 SGHRS, CDR2 YFSETQ.

This clonotype has a handful of counts. The chain couples TRBV28 to TRBJ1-5, with 9 bases identical to TRBD1. J lost 6 bases, V lost 8 bases, and 2 bases had no gene match. The CDR3 runs to 12 residues. CDR1 is MDHEN, CDR2 SYDVKM, per germline. The chain's CDR3 is CASGQGLQPQHF. Here the CDR3 DNA reads TGTGCCAGCGGACAGGGGCTTCAGCCCCAGCATTTT. The full variable domain, its missing parts supplied by reference TRBV28 and TRBJ1-5, is DVKVTQSSRYLVKRTGEKVFLECVQDMDHENMFWYRQDPGLGLRLIYFSYDVKMKEKGDIPEGYSVSREKKERFSLILESASTNQTSMYLCASGQGLQPQHFGDGTRLSIL.

This chain uses TRBV28 with TRBJ2-7; D remains unclear. CDR3 length: 13 amino acids. The V end was cut by 3 bases, the J end by 2 bases, with 8 bases between. Looked up from germline, CDR1 is MDHEN and CDR2 is SYDVKM. CDR3 protein: CASSFDPTYEQYV. In DNA form, the CDR3 reads TGTGCCAGCAGTTTTGACCCTACCTACGAGCAGTACGTC.

The chain is built from TRBV12-3 or TRBV12-4 and TRBJ1-2, with D perhaps TRBD1 (5 bases). Trimming pared 5 bases from V and 3 bases from J, leaving 13 bases between. The CDR3 has 14 residues. The CDR3 coding sequence is TGTGCCAGCAGTCAGGGACGGATGGACTATGGCTACACCTTC. Encoded protein: CASSQGRMDYGYTF.

The gene calls are TRBV7-6 and TRBJ1-4; no clear D. From germline, CDR1 is SGHVS and CDR2 FNYEAQ. This CDR3 is 15 amino acids long. V dropped 1 base and J dropped 7 bases, with 13 bases sitting between them. The CDR3 DNA follows: TGTGCCAGCAGCTTAGGTGGCAGCCGGAGTGAAAAACTGTTTTTT. Residues: CASSLGGSRSEKLFF.

This clonotype was picked up a small number of times. The chain links TRBV9 to TRBJ2-5, with 11 bases lining up with TRBD2. V dropped 0 bases and J dropped 5; count of bases not matched to a gene: 6. CDR1 and CDR2 from the germline V gene are SGDLS and YYNGEE. The CDR3 consists of 16 residues. This CDR3 is CASSVGSASGRETQYF. The DNA of the CDR3 is TGTGCCAGCAGCGTAGGCTCCGCTAGCGGGAGGGAGACCCAGTACTTC.

There are a few counts of this clonotype. The chain employs TRBV12-3 or TRBV12-4 and TRBJ1-2; D ambiguous. This CDR3 has 11 amino acids. V dropped 6 bases and J dropped 7 bases, with 9 bases sitting between them. CDR3 protein: CASRYSGGYTF. The DNA for the CDR3 is TGTGCCAGCAGGTACTCTGGTGGCTACACCTTC.

This clonotype showed up just a few times. CDR3 protein: CSDVGGQGWDGYTF. CDR3 in DNA: TGCAGCGACGTCGGGGGACAGGGTTGGGACGGCTACACCTTC. This sequence joins TRBV29-1 and TRBJ1-2; 9 bases are shared with TRBD1. Trimming removed 7 bases from V and 8 bases from J; junction bases left unmatched: 14. The germline gives CDR1 SQVTM, CDR2 ANQGSEA. The CDR3 sequence is 14 residues long.

The chain combines TRBV5-1 with TRBJ1-5; D is possibly TRBD1 (5 bases). The CDR3 covers 14 residues. With 4 bases removed from V and 6 bases from J, the gap between germline ends came to 14 bases. Germline CDR1 and CDR2: SGHRS and YFSETQ. This chain's CDR3 is CASSTGQPSQPQHF. CDR3 in DNA: TGCGCCAGCAGCACAGGACAACCAAGTCAGCCCCAGCATTTT.

The V and J genes are TRBV2 and TRBJ1-5; 7 nucleotides agree with TRBD1. The CDR3 is made up of 15 amino acids. V was pared by 6 bases and J by 3 bases, with 8 bases of the junction left unmatched. The germline V gene encodes CDR1 SNHLY and CDR2 FYNNEI. CDR3 nucleotide sequence: TGTGCCAGCAGCTTTGGACAGGTGATCAATCAGCCCCAGCATTTT. This sequence encodes CASSFGQVINQPQHF.

The J gene is TRBJ2-2, the V gene TRBV7-3; either TRBD1 or TRBD2 may supply D (5 bases each). V was shortened by 1 base and J by 4 bases, with 16 bases between the two germline ends. The CDR3 extends over 17 amino acids. Germline-derived CDR1 and CDR2 are SGHTA and FQGTGA. The CDR3 region is CASSLSLWGSGTGELFF. The CDR3 DNA follows: TGTGCCAGCAGCTTAAGTTTATGGGGGTCGGGCACCGGGGAGCTGTTTTTT.

This clonotype was counted between two and nine times. The chain links TRBV12-3 or TRBV12-4 to TRBJ2-5, with 7 bases aligning to TRBD1. Trimming took 7 bases from V and 2 from J; bases not matched to a gene: 4. This CDR3 has 13 amino acids. This chain's CDR3 is CASTPDRQETQYF. The CDR3 DNA reads as TGTGCCAGCACCCCGGACAGGCAAGAGACCCAGTACTTC.

The chain recombines TRBV12-3 or TRBV12-4 with TRBJ1-1, with 12 nucleotides matching TRBD1. Trimming removed 4 bases from V and 4 bases from J; junction bases left unmatched: 4. This CDR3 contains 15 residues. The CDR3 protein is CASSSGQGASTEAFF. For the CDR3, the DNA is TGTGCCAGCAGTTCGGGACAGGGGGCGTCCACTGAAGCTTTCTTT.

The sample holds a few counts of this clonotype. The chain has TRBV6-6 and TRBJ1-4, with TRBD1 as a possible D gene (5 bases). The CDR3 has 13 amino acids. Germline-derived CDR1 and CDR2 are MNHNY and SVGAGI (reference sequence). The V end was cut by 6 bases, the J end by 7 bases, with 12 bases between. The CDR3 reads CASRDGGGEKLFF. CDR3 DNA: TGTGCCAGCAGGGACGGGGGAGGTGAAAAACTGTTTTTT.

This clonotype turned up a few times. V is TRBV2 and J is TRBJ2-7; 8 bases map to TRBD1. V lost 7 bases, J lost 5 bases, and 4 bases stayed unmatched. The CDR3 has 12 residues. Germline-derived CDR1 and CDR2 are SNHLY and FYNNEI. The CDR3 sequence: CASIRGLHEQYV. CDR3 sequence (DNA): TGTGCCAGCATCAGGGGGCTGCACGAGCAGTACGTC.

This clonotype occurred many times. The V gene is TRBV6-1, the J gene TRBJ2-5, with D maybe TRBD2 (5 bases). Trimming stripped 8 bases from V and 5 bases from J, with 15 bases between. The CDR3 is made up of 13 amino acids. Germline values: CDR1 MNHNS, CDR2 SASEGT. The DNA for the CDR3 is TGTGCCAGCTCCCTCCCCAGAGGGGAGACCCAGTACTTC. Its protein is CASSLPRGETQYF.

This clonotype turned up a few times. The J gene is TRBJ2-5, the V gene TRBV3-1; D gene ambiguous. Germline V CDR1 and CDR2: LGHDT, YNNKEL (reference sequence). Trimming took 0 bases from V and 13 from J, leaving 15 bases between them. The CDR3 is 13 residues long. CDR3 DNA sequence: TGTGCCAGCAGCCAAGAGGTTAGCAGCCTCGGGTACTTC. Amino acid sequence: CASSQEVSSLGYF.

V gene TRBV5-1 combines with J gene TRBJ2-4; TRBD2 aligns across 8 bases. The germline CDR1 and CDR2 sequences are SGHRS and YFSETQ. CDR3 size: 13 residues. J lost 8 bases, V lost 5 bases, and 6 bases had no gene match. The CDR3 sequence is CASRETSDHIQYF. CDR3 nucleotide sequence: TGCGCCAGCAGGGAGACTAGCGATCACATTCAGTACTTC. The full variable domain, completed using reference TRBV5-1 and TRBJ2-4, is KAGVTQTPRYLIKTRGQQVTLSCSPISGHRSVSWYQQTPGQGLQFLFEYFSETQRNKGNFPGRFSGRQFSNSRSEMNVSTLELGDSALYLCASRETSDHIQYFGAGTRLSVL.

This chain connects TRBV6-6 to TRBJ1-2, with 7 positions matching TRBD1. Trimming removed 6 bases from V and 10 bases from J; junction bases left unmatched: 11. This CDR3 spans 13 amino acids. The germline gives CDR1 MNHNY, CDR2 SVGAGI (reference sequence). The DNA for the CDR3 is TGTGCCAGCAGGCAGGGGGATATGGCTGACTACACCTTC. Protein: CASRQGDMADYTF.

With respect to this clonotype: Relative to the germline gene, one junction end is altered; a read error may explain this. The rearrangement uses TRBV9 and TRBJ2-1; 8 nucleotides align to TRBD2. CDR1 and CDR2 (germline): SGDLS, YYNGEE. The CDR3 sequence is 15 residues long. The CDR3: CAGSALADSYNEQFF. In DNA form, the CDR3 reads TGTGCCGGCAGCGCACTAGCGGACTCCTACAATGAGCAGTTCTTC. Using reference TRBV9 and TRBJ2-1 for the parts outside the CDR3, the full variable domain is DSGVTQTPKHLITATGQRVTLRCSPRSGDLSVYWYQQSLDQGLQFLIQYYNGEERAKGNILERFSAQQFPDLHSELNLSSLELGDSALYFCAGSALADSYNEQFFGPGTRLTVL.

This clonotype has a handful of counts. The chain carries TRBV6-1 and TRBJ2-5; the D is unclear. The CDR3 is 14 amino acids. Germline assignment: CDR1 MNHNS and CDR2 SASEGT. V lost 7 bases and J lost 0, with 12 bases in between. CDR3: CASTTTLYQETQYF. The CDR3 DNA reads TGTGCCAGCACCACGACACTTTACCAAGAGACCCAGTACTTC.

The chain recombines TRBV15 with TRBJ2-3, with 11 bases lining up with TRBD2. The germline V gene encodes CDR1 LNHNV and CDR2 YYDKDF (reference sequence). Germline trimming cut 1 base from V and 3 bases from J; bases unmatched to any gene: 15. This CDR3 comprises 20 residues. This CDR3 is CATSRGAQGLAGGQTDTQYF. The CDR3, as DNA: TGTGCCACCAGCAGAGGGGCACAGGGGCTAGCGGGGGGTCAAACAGATACGCAGTATTTT.

V gene TRBV7-8 combines with J gene TRBJ2-5, with 8 positions matching TRBD2. This CDR3 comprises 14 residues. Per germline, CDR1 SGHVS and CDR2 FQNEAQ. V dropped 6 bases and J dropped 2; count of bases not matched to a gene: 5. The DNA of the CDR3 is TGTGCCAGCAGGCGGTTAGCGGGGCAAGAGACCCAGTACTTC. This sequence encodes CASRRLAGQETQYF.

The chain carries TRBV9 and TRBJ1-1; a weak D match, TRBD1 (6 bases). The V gene's germline CDR1 is SGDLS and CDR2 YYNGEE. The CDR3 contains 14 residues. The V end was cut by 6 bases, the J end by 1 base, with 13 bases between. The CDR3 DNA is TGTGCCAGCACCCCCGGACAGAGGAACACTGAAGCTTTCTTT. Amino acids: CASTPGQRNTEAFF.

This clonotype came up a few times. The chain couples TRBV5-1 to TRBJ2-1, with 14 positions matching TRBD2. Per the germline V gene, CDR1 is SGHRS and CDR2 is YFSETQ. J was trimmed by 8 bases and V by 3 bases; bases with no gene match: 4. This CDR3 spans 15 amino acids. In DNA, the CDR3 is TGCGCCAGCAGCTGGGGGACTAGCGGGAGTCATGAGCAGTTCTTC. This translates into CASSWGTSGSHEQFF.

This clonotype was seen only a few times. The gene calls are TRBV20-1 and TRBJ1-1; 7 bases are shared with TRBD1. Looked up from germline, CDR1 is DFQATT and CDR2 is SNEGSKA (reference sequence). Germline trimming cut 1 base from V and 1 base from J; bases unmatched to any gene: 6. This CDR3 region has 15 residues. CDR3 DNA: TGCAGTGCTAGAGCCTCGGACAGGTCGAACACTGAAGCTTTCTTT. Translation gives CSARASDRSNTEAFF.

The CDR3 DNA follows: TGTGCCAGCAGTGTTAACAGGGGTAGCACAGATACGCAGTATTTT. This gives the protein CASSVNRGSTDTQYF. The rearrangement links TRBV12-3 or TRBV12-4 to TRBJ2-3; 7 bases map to TRBD1. This CDR3 has 15 residues. The ends lost 5 bases at V and 0 bases at J; junction bases unmatched: 5.

The sample holds many counts of this clonotype. The chain links TRBV29-1 to TRBJ1-2; D is possibly TRBD1 (6 bases). The V gene lost 6 bases and the J gene lost 2 bases, with 13 bases spanning the gap. The CDR3 is made up of 13 amino acids. CDR1 is SQVTM, CDR2 ANQGSEA, per germline. The CDR3 sequence: CSVWTAANYGYTF. Here the CDR3 DNA reads TGCAGCGTCTGGACAGCCGCGAACTATGGCTACACCTTC.

V usage is TRBV20-1 and J usage is TRBJ1-5; 11 nucleotides match TRBD1. This CDR3 contains 15 residues. Unmatched junction bases numbered 9, after V lost 5 bases and J lost 6 bases. The V gene's germline CDR1 is DFQATT and CDR2 SNEGSKA (reference sequence). CDR3 amino acids: CSAGLGQGAGQPQHF. CDR3 sequence (DNA): TGCAGTGCTGGGTTAGGACAGGGGGCTGGTCAGCCCCAGCATTTT.

The V gene is TRBV13, the J gene TRBJ2-5; a possible D gene is TRBD2 (5 bases). The CDR3 spans 14 residues. The V end was cut by 5 bases, the J end by 1 base, with 11 bases between. Germline V CDR1 and CDR2: PRHDT, FYEKMQ (reference sequence). The CDR3 here is CASSIRTVQETQYF. The CDR3 DNA follows: TGTGCCAGCAGCATTAGGACTGTCCAAGAGACCCAGTACTTC.